This T cell receptor (beta chain) was identified in a study of cytomegalovirus exposure and HLA in healthy donors. The germline gives CDR1 MNHEY, CDR2 SMNVEV (reference sequence). There are 15 residues in the CDR3. With 3 bases clipped from V and 7 bases from J, the junction kept 10 bases outside the gene matches. PCR primers comprised 60 Vbeta and 13 Jbeta primers. TCRdb keeps only in-frame clones here, not all; method: immunoSEQ multiplex PCR. Of under 110,000 clones listed, 75% were seen once; the top ten hold 2.5% to 3%. This chain uses TRBV27 with TRBJ2-7, with 9 bases matching TRBD1. The sequencing sample was made of PBMCs. The receptor's source is a male donor in good health and CMV-seropositive. CDR3 in amino acids: CASSLPPGQGREQYF. Here the CDR3 DNA reads TGTGCCAGCAGTTTGCCGCCTGGACAGGGGAGAGAGCAGTACTTC.